The TCR beta chain under discussion was sequenced for a study of beta chain features in type 1 diabetes. Overall study findings and caveats: Shorter TCRB CDR3s, moderately but significantly so, were found in Type 1 diabetes patients in all four CD4+ subsets.

This clone was found a few times. What it binds is unknown. TCRB transcripts that were expressed got sequenced, as all of the isolated RNA had been reverse transcribed. Profiling relied on immunoSEQ multiplex PCR, and the TCRdb table lists in-frame clones only, not all of them. The data hold roughly 250,000 clones, with about 20% observed a single time. Per germline, CDR1 SQVTM and CDR2 ANQGSEA. With V trimmed by 5 bases and J by 4 bases, 10 bases remained unmatched. This CDR3 is built from 15 residues. Sample: naive CD4+ T cells from blood. The sequence came from a woman aged 35 to 49 with type 1 diabetes. The J gene is TRBJ2-3, the V gene TRBV29-1, with 9 nucleotides matching TRBD1. The CDR3 spells CSVHRGQGAADTQYF. CDR3 in DNA: TGCAGCGTTCACAGGGGGCAGGGAGCCGCAGATACGCAGTATTTT.